The rows below give T cell receptor beta chains drawn from one sample of a study of technical replicates of blood from several donors. Assay: immunoSEQ multiplex PCR; the TCRdb copy retains only in-frame clones and omits some. The table shows roughly 60,000 clones, with under 90% occurring only once. Material: PBMCs. The receptors here all came from a human donor in good health. Some clones in this sample may be carry-over from other donors' samples. The conserved cysteine and the conserved F or W are not part of the CDR3 here.

>TRBJ2-6|TRBV7-2|14
ASSLNQVSGANVLT
>TRBJ1-6|TRBV2|10
ASRLSNSPLH
>TRBJ1-6|TRBV6-5|11
ASSSGGNSPLH
>TRBJ1-5|TRBV6-1|14
ASSVSRTGRLQPQH
>TRBJ2-7|TRBV2|13
ASSGDYPPSYEQY
>TRBJ2-1|TRBV9|12
ASSVESGLGEQF
>TRBJ2-1|TRBV6-1|10
ASSNSGNEQF
>TRBJ1-5|TRBV7-9|14
ASSLETGGINQPQH
>TRBJ2-3|TRBV2|13
ASSEGLGMADTQY
>TRBJ2-5|TRBV7-8|13
ASHRYRVGMETQY
>TRBJ2-7|TRBV5-6|10
ASSWDSREQY